This TCR beta chain was found in a study of T cells expressing NK-cell markers. Regarding the study as a whole: Leadership of the CD3+CD56-NKG2C+ fraction also belonged to these clonotypes in a handful of donors. NKG2C+ dominant clonotypes from roughly 6 donors made up about 1.0-7.5% of CD8+ T cells.

CDR3 length: 16 residues. A remark on this clonotype: Its antigen is unidentified.

UMIs accompanied the 5'RACE template switching by which TCR beta cDNA was made. TCRdb reanalyzed the 5' RACE reads and collapses them to one entry per CDR3 protein, without DNA. The repertoire table contains approximately 440,000 distinct CDR3 sequences. The genes are TRBV12-3 or TRBV12-4 and TRBJ2-2; the TCRdb D gene call, TRBD2, has no DNA to confirm it. The receptor's source is a woman aged 45-59 years in good health. The sequencing input was blood T cells: a sorted CD56 or NKG2C T cell subset, CD4+ or CD8+ T cells, or bulk PBMC T cells (not recorded which). The CDR3 spells CASRPLADGYTGELFF.